These 29 T cell receptor beta chains originate from one sample sequenced in a study of OX40 agonist ivuxolimab in advanced cancers. Produced via immunoSEQ multiplex PCR; TCRdb's table is partial and in-frame only. Among tens of thousands of clones listed, approximately 80% were seen once. This specimen consisted of CD4+ or CD8+ T cells sorted from blood, obtained in a trial of the OX40 agonist ivuxolimab. Receptors originate from an adult with an advanced solid tumor such as melanoma, head and neck, liver or kidney cancer.

The rearrangement joins TRBV7-6 to TRBJ2-7; no reliable D call. The CDR3 loop spans 13 amino acids. CDR1 SGHVS and CDR2 FNYEAQ come from the germline V gene. Trimming took 5 bases from V and 4 from J, leaving 12 bases between them. The CDR3 reads CASSPEGVYEQYF. CDR3 bases: TGTGCCAGCAGCCCTGAAGGAGTTTACGAGCAGTACTTC.

The chain uses TRBV6-5 and TRBJ1-1; no firm D call. Trimming took off 0 bases at V and 9 bases at J, with 14 bases between the two ends. This CDR3 is 14 amino acids long. Germline CDR1 is MNHEY and CDR2 is SVGAGI. CDR3 DNA sequence: TGTGCCAGCAGTTACTCCCTAGGCAATGGGAAAGCTTTCTTT. Amino acids: CASSYSLGNGKAFF.

The chain couples TRBV11-2 to TRBJ1-2; TRBD1 matches 9 bases. This CDR3 has 14 amino acids. From germline, CDR1 is SGHAT and CDR2 FQNNGV. V lost 5 bases to trimming and J lost 4 bases; unmatched junction nucleotides: 5. The CDR3 loop reads CASSPGTGFYGYTF. The DNA for the CDR3 is TGTGCCAGCAGCCCCGGGACAGGGTTCTATGGCTACACCTTC.

The chain links TRBV19 to TRBJ1-2; tentative D call: TRBD1 (6 bases). V lost 5 bases to trimming and J lost 5 bases, with 18 bases between them. CDR3 length: 15 residues. Germline CDR1 reads LNHDA; CDR2 reads SQIVND (reference sequence). The DNA for the CDR3 is TGTGCCAGTAGTTTTGGACAGAACCTTTTGTATGGCTACACCTTC. Its translation: CASSFGQNLLYGYTF. Supplemented by reference TRBV19 and TRBJ1-2, the full variable domain reads DGGITQSPKYLFRKEGQNVTLSCEQNLNHDAMYWYRQDPGQGLRLIYYSQIVNDFQKGDIAEGYSVSREKKESFPLTVTSAQKNPTAFYLCASSFGQNLLYGYTFGSGTRLTVV.

This clone is a singleton in its sample. V gene TRBV4-3 combines with J gene TRBJ1-5, with D perhaps TRBD1 (5 bases). CDR1 is LGHNA and CDR2 is YSLEER in the germline V gene. CDR3 size: 15 residues. With 4 bases removed from V and 7 bases from J, the gap between germline ends came to 17 bases. Here the CDR3 reads CASSPLGVSGQPQHF. The CDR3 nucleotides read TGCGCCAGCAGCCCCTTGGGGGTTTCTGGACAGCCCCAGCATTTT.

The V and J genes are TRBV7-8 and TRBJ1-1, with D possibly being TRBD1 (5 bases). Trimming removed 2 bases at V and 2 bases at J, with 12 bases between. CDR1 and CDR2 (germline): SGHVS, FQNEAQ. This CDR3 comprises 15 residues. This CDR3 is CASSLSGTANTEAFF. The CDR3 DNA reads TGTGCCAGCAGCTTATCCGGGACGGCTAACACTGAAGCTTTCTTT. The whole variable domain, filled in from reference TRBV7-8 and TRBJ1-1, reads GAGVSQSPRYKVAKRGQDVALRCDPISGHVSLFWYQQALGQGPEFLTYFQNEAQLDKSGLPSDRFFAERPEGSVSTLKIQRTQQEDSAVYLCASSLSGTANTEAFFGQGTRLTVV.

This clone was seen a handful of times. The rearrangement joins TRBV28 to TRBJ2-1; D is perhaps TRBD1 or TRBD2 (6 bases each). Trimming removed 3 bases from V and 0 bases from J, with 21 bases in between. The germline V gene has CDR1 MDHEN and CDR2 SYDVKM. The CDR3 sequence is 19 residues long. This CDR3 is CASSFGQTDGGSSYNEQFF. The CDR3 DNA follows: TGTGCCAGCAGTTTTGGCCAGACTGACGGGGGCAGCTCCTACAATGAGCAGTTCTTC.

The chain joins TRBV6-1 to TRBJ1-3; perhaps TRBD1 as D (5 bases). This CDR3 has 15 amino acids. V lost 6 bases to trimming and J lost 3 bases, with 15 bases between them. Germline V gene sequence: CDR1 MNHNS, CDR2 SASEGT. The CDR3 DNA follows: TGTGCCAGCAGCCCATGGGGCTTCGGTGGAAACACCATATATTTT. This gives the protein CASSPWGFGGNTIYF.

This clone was detected only once. This chain uses TRBV28 with TRBJ2-7; tentative D call: TRBD1 (6 bases). This CDR3 is built from 12 residues. Trimming left V 6 bases short and J 1 base short, with 7 bases between. CDR1 MDHEN and CDR2 SYDVKM come from the germline V gene. CDR3 sequence (DNA): TGTGCCAGCAGGGGACAATCCTACGAGCAGTACTTC. Translation gives CASRGQSYEQYF.

The genes are TRBV30 and TRBJ2-3; either TRBD1 or TRBD2 may fit D (5 bases each). Trimming stripped 5 bases from V and 2 bases from J, with 17 bases between. CDR1 is GTSNPN and CDR2 is SVGIG in the germline V gene (reference sequence). The length of the CDR3 is 15 residues. Written as DNA, the CDR3 is TGTGCCTGGGAACCGGGGCGGTCGGTCACAGATACGCAGTATTTT. Protein product: CAWEPGRSVTDTQYF.

The chain couples TRBV15 to TRBJ2-3; 8 bases agree with TRBD2. Germline lookup yields CDR1 LNHNV and CDR2 YYDKDF (reference sequence). V trimming: 5 bases; J trimming: 6 bases; junction bases outside the gene matches: 19. This CDR3 has 18 residues. CDR3 sequence: CATSALSGTSISADTQYF. The CDR3 DNA is TGTGCCACCAGCGCGCTGTCCGGGACTAGTATTTCCGCCGATACGCAGTATTTT.

J is TRBJ2-1 and V is TRBV10-3, with a tentative D call TRBD1 (5 bases). CDR1 and CDR2 from the germline V gene are ENHRY and SYGVKD. CDR3 length: 14 residues. Trimming left V 4 bases short and J 5 bases short, with 12 bases between. CDR3 sequence: CAISAAGFHNEQFF. The CDR3 DNA reads TGTGCCATCAGTGCGGCAGGGTTTCACAATGAGCAGTTCTTC.

The chain combines TRBV10-3 with TRBJ2-3, with D possibly matching TRBD2 (5 bases). CDR1 and CDR2 (germline): ENHRY, SYGVKD. V was trimmed by 6 bases and J by 7 bases, leaving 17 bases between them. The length of the CDR3 is 14 residues. The CDR3 here is CAIRDLLDSNTQYF. In DNA, the CDR3 is TGTGCCATCAGGGACCTCTTGGACTCCAATACGCAGTATTTT.

V usage is TRBV7-8 and J usage is TRBJ2-1; D possibly uses TRBD1 or TRBD2 (5 bases each). The CDR3 is 14 amino acids. Germline V gene sequence: CDR1 SGHVS, CDR2 FQNEAQ. The V and J ends lost 3 bases and 6 bases respectively, with 12 bases between them. The CDR3 DNA reads as TGTGCCAGCAGCTTTGGGGGTGGGGTCAATGAGCAGTTCTTC. It codes for CASSFGGGVNEQFF.

The rearrangement links TRBV7-8 to TRBJ1-2, with D possibly being TRBD1 (6 bases). V lost 5 bases and J lost 7, with 26 bases in between. The germline CDR1 and CDR2 sequences are SGHVS and FQNEAQ. The length of the CDR3 is 17 residues. CDR3 protein: CASSPTTPTGIASGYTF. DNA for the CDR3: TGTGCCAGCAGCCCAACGACTCCGACAGGAATTGCGAGTGGCTACACCTTC.

The V gene is TRBV6-5, the J gene TRBJ2-7; D might be TRBD1 (5 bases). The CDR3 contains 12 residues. V was clipped by 2 bases and J by 6 bases, with 8 bases between them. In germline, CDR1 is MNHEY, CDR2 SVGAGI. CDR3 nucleotide sequence: TGTGCCAGCAGTTACCAGGGTAGCGAGCAGTACTTC. As protein: CASSYQGSEQYF.

The chain links TRBV21-1 to TRBJ2-5; TRBD1 is the table's D call and was not checked against the DNA. TRBV21-1 is deemed a pseudogene. There are 16 residues in the CDR3. CDR3 DNA sequence: TGTGCCAGCAGCAAGGACAAACAGGGGTGGAAAGAGACCCAGTACTTC. Encoded protein: CASSKDKQGWKETQYF.

The rearrangement joins TRBV4-3 to TRBJ2-1, with TRBD2 matching 12 bases. Looked up from germline, CDR1 is LGHNA and CDR2 is YSLEER. Trimming at V came to 0 bases and at J to 3 bases, leaving 15 bases not matched to a gene. The CDR3 extends over 21 amino acids. CDR3 nucleotide sequence: TGCGCCAGCAGCCAAGAGTTGGCAACACTGACTAGCGGGGGATACTACAATGAGCAGTTCTTC. Translating it yields CASSQELATLTSGGYYNEQFF.

In its sample, this clone was seen once. This chain uses TRBV11-2 with TRBJ1-6; no definite D call. The V gene's germline CDR1 is SGHAT and CDR2 FQNNGV. V lost 5 bases, J lost 0 bases, and 14 bases lay in between. This CDR3 has 17 amino acids. CDR3 nucleotides: TGTGCCAGCAGCCTAGCAGGCGGAAGCTCCTATAATTCACCCCTCCACTTT. This encodes CASSLAGGSSYNSPLHF.

The CDR3 is CASSYSQGGNTEAFF. In nucleotides, the CDR3 is TGTGCCAGCAGTTACTCGCAGGGGGGGAACACTGAAGCTTTCTTT. The chain uses TRBV6-5 and TRBJ1-1, with TRBD1 identical over 7 bases. V lost 0 bases, J lost 1 base, and 2 bases stayed unmatched. This CDR3 comprises 15 residues. CDR1 is MNHEY and CDR2 is SVGAGI in the germline V gene.

The chain has TRBV27 and TRBJ1-2; D is uncertain. This CDR3 is 11 amino acids long. The germline CDR1 and CDR2 sequences are MNHEY and SMNVEV (reference sequence). Trimming pared 8 bases from V and 5 bases from J, leaving 9 bases between. The CDR3 DNA follows: TGTGCCAGCGGAGGCATTTATGGCTACACCTTC. It yields the protein CASGGIYGYTF.

V and J are TRBV27 and TRBJ2-3; no definite D call. V lost 1 base and J 2 bases, leaving 7 bases between the germline ends. The CDR3 totals 14 residues. Germline CDR1 is MNHEY and CDR2 is SMNVEV (reference sequence). CDR3 DNA sequence: TGTGCCAGCAGTTTATTCAGGATCACAGATACGCAGTATTTT. This encodes CASSLFRITDTQYF.

The CDR3 DNA is TGCGCCAGCAGCCCGAGCGTCAGCTTCTCCTACGAGCAGTACTTC. It encodes CASSPSVSFSYEQYF. The rearrangement joins TRBV4-1 to TRBJ2-7; D gene uncertain. Looked up from germline, CDR1 is MGHRA and CDR2 is YSYEKL. The CDR3 runs to 15 residues. Trimming stripped 4 bases from V and 0 bases from J, with 13 bases between.

This clone was seen just once. The V gene is TRBV6-1, the J gene TRBJ2-1, with D possibly being TRBD1 (6 bases). The CDR3 length is 14 residues. From germline, CDR1 is MNHNS and CDR2 SASEGT. Trimming left V 9 bases short and J 1 base short, with 13 bases between. This CDR3 reads CASKWTVSYNEQFF. CDR3 bases: TGTGCCAGTAAGTGGACAGTGTCCTACAATGAGCAGTTCTTC.

The chain joins TRBV7-2 to TRBJ2-7; maybe TRBD1 (5 bases). Germline-derived CDR1 and CDR2 are SGHTA and FQGNSA. The length of the CDR3 is 13 residues. Trimming took off 4 bases at V and 2 bases at J, with 9 bases between the two ends. The CDR3 here is CASSSRQTYEQYF. The CDR3 nucleotides read TGTGCCAGCAGCTCCCGACAGACCTACGAGCAGTACTTC.

The chain employs TRBV11-2 and TRBJ2-7; 7 nucleotides line up with TRBD2. V lost 2 bases, J lost 3 bases, and 4 bases stayed unmatched. CDR1 is SGHAT, CDR2 FQNNGV, per germline. This CDR3 contains 14 residues. CDR3 DNA sequence: TGTGCCAGCAGCTTACTAGCGGAGGTCTACGAGCAGTACTTC. Its protein product is CASSLLAEVYEQYF.

The V call is TRBV11-2, the J call TRBJ2-5; a possible D gene is TRBD2 (6 bases). The CDR3 length is 15 residues. Trimming took off 2 bases at V and 4 bases at J, with 14 bases between the two ends. The germline CDR1 and CDR2 sequences are SGHAT and FQNNGV. The CDR3: CASSLTPGLRETQYF. CDR3 DNA sequence: TGTGCCAGCAGCTTAACCCCGGGACTTAGAGAGACCCAGTACTTC.

The chain is built from TRBV4-3 and TRBJ2-2, with 10 nucleotides matching TRBD1. V trimming: 0 bases; J trimming: 0 bases; junction bases outside the gene matches: 4. Per germline, CDR1 LGHNA and CDR2 YSLEER. CDR3 length equals 18 residues. CDR3 residues: CASSQDTGTGANTGELFF. The CDR3 region has the DNA TGCGCCAGCAGCCAAGATACCGGGACAGGGGCGAACACCGGGGAGCTGTTTTTT.

J is TRBJ1-1 and V is TRBV29-1; 8 positions agree with TRBD1. Per germline, CDR1 SQVTM and CDR2 ANQGSEA. This CDR3 contains 13 residues. The junction had 2 bases not matched to a gene; V was cut back by 5 bases and J by 0 bases. The CDR3 protein is CSVTTGVNTEAFF. DNA for the CDR3: TGCAGCGTTACGACAGGGGTGAACACTGAAGCTTTCTTT.